This section outlines one T cell receptor beta chain sequence together with its context. A much bigger clone sits one base away, suggesting this may be a read error. This sample stems from a study of molecular identifiers for immune sequencing clone quantification. Each CDR3 protein is one row after TCRdb ran MiXCR on the PCR reads. Of over 600,000 distinct CDR3 sequences listed, 20% are singletons. V was trimmed by 8 bases and J by 4 bases, leaving 14 bases between them. CDR1 SNHLY and CDR2 FYNNEI come from the germline V gene. This CDR3 has 13 residues. The sample was naive CD8+ T cells from blood, with Jurkat cell RNA spiked in. Sample subset: FACS-sorted CD8+CD4-CCR7+CD45RA+ naive T cells. The chain links TRBV2 to TRBJ2-5; D remains ambiguous. This clonotype was obtained from a human donor in good health. Some libraries in this study had Jurkat cell RNA spiked in. The CDR3 loop reads CASGSQHGETQYF. The CDR3 DNA reads TGTGCCAGCGGTTCCCAACATGGAGAGACCCAGTACTTC.